This TCR beta chain emerged from a study of T cell changes during pregnancy in multiple sclerosis. The method was immunoSEQ multiplex PCR; TCRdb's version includes in-frame clones alone and lacks a portion of them. The sample carries tens of thousands of clones, more than 85% recorded once. The CDR3 runs 15 residues. V lost 1 base to trimming and J lost 2 bases, with 10 bases between them. CDR1 and CDR2 from the germline V gene are SGHRS and YFSETQ. The chain links TRBV5-1 to TRBJ2-1, with unresolved D. This sequence originates from a female donor with multiple sclerosis, enrolled in a pregnancy study. The sequenced sample was CD4+ T cells from peripheral blood mononuclear cells, obtained in the second trimester of pregnancy. CDR3 coding DNA: TGCGCCAGCAGCTTGACCTTACTCACCTACAATGAGCAGTTCTTC. Protein sequence: CASSLTLLTYNEQFF.